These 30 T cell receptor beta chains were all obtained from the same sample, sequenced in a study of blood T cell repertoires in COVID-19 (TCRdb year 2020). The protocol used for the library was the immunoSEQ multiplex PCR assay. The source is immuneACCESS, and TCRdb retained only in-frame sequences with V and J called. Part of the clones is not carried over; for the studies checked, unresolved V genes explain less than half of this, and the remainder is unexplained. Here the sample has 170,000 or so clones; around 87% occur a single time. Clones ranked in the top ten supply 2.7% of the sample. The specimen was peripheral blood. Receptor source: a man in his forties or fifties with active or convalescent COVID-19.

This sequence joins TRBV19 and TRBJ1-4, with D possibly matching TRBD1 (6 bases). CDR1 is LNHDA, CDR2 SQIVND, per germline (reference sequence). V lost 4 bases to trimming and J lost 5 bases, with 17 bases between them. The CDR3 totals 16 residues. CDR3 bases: TGTGCCAGTAGTAGGGGGGGCAGGACAGACAATGAAAAACTGTTTTTT. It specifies CASSRGGRTDNEKLFF.

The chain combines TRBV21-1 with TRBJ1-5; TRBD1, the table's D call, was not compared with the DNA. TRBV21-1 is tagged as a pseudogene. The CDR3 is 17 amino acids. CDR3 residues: CASSKGRTGRSNQPQHF. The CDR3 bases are TGTGCCAGCAGCAAAGGACGGACAGGAAGATCCAATCAGCCCCAGCATTTT.

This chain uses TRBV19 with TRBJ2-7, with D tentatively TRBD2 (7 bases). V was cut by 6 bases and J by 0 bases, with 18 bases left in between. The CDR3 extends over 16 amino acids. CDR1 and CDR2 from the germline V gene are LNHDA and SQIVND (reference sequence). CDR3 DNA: TGTGCCAGTAGCGACCGTCGGGGGGCTTACTCCTACGAGCAGTACTTC. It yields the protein CASSDRRGAYSYEQYF.

The chain's CDR3 is CASSSSGASLTDTQYF. Written as DNA, the CDR3 is TGTGCCAGCAGCTCTAGCGGGGCCTCCCTCACAGATACGCAGTATTTT. The chain has TRBV11-1 and TRBJ2-3, with TRBD2 identical over 9 bases. J gave up 2 bases and V 4 bases, and 7 bases lay outside the gene matches. Germline V gene lookup returns CDR1 SGHAT and CDR2 FQDESV (reference sequence). This CDR3 is built from 16 residues.

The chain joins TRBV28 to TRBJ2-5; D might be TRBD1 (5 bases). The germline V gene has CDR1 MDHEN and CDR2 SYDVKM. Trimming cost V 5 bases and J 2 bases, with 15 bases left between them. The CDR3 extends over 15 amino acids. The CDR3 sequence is CASSRTPMGQETQYF. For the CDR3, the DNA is TGTGCCAGCAGTCGGACACCCATGGGGCAAGAGACCCAGTACTTC.

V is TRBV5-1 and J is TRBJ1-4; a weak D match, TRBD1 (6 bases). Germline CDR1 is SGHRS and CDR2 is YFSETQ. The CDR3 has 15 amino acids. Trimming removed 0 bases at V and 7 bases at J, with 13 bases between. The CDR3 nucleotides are TGCGCCAGCAGCTTGGCGGGGGGGACAATTGAAAAACTGTTTTTT. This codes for CASSLAGGTIEKLFF.

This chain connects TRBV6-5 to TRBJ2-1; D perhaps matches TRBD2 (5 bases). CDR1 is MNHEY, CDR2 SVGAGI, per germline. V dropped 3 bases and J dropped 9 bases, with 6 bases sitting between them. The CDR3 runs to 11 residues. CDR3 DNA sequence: TGTGCCAGCAGTTATGGAGGTGAGCAGTTCTTC. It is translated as CASSYGGEQFF.

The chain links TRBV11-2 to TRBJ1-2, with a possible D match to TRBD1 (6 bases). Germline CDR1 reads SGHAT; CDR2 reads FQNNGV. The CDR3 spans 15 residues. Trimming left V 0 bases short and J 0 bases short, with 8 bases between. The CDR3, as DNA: TGTGCCAGCAGCTTAGATCAGGGGACTAACTATGGCTACACCTTC. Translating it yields CASSLDQGTNYGYTF.

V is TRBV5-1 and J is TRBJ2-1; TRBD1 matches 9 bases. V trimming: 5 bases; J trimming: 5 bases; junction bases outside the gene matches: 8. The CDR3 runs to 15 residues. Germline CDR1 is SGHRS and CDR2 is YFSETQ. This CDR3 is CASRPQGASDNEQFF. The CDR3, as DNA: TGCGCCAGCAGACCACAGGGGGCGTCGGACAATGAGCAGTTCTTC. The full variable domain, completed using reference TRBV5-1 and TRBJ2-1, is KAGVTQTPRYLIKTRGQQVTLSCSPISGHRSVSWYQQTPGQGLQFLFEYFSETQRNKGNFPGRFSGRQFSNSRSEMNVSTLELGDSALYLCASRPQGASDNEQFFGPGTRLTVL.

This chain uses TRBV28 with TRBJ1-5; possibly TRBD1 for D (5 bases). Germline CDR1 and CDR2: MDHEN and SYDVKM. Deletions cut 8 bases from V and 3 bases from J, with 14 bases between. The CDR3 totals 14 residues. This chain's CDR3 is CASLPGGSNQPQHF. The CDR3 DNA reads TGTGCCAGCCTTCCTGGGGGGTCCAATCAGCCCCAGCATTTT.

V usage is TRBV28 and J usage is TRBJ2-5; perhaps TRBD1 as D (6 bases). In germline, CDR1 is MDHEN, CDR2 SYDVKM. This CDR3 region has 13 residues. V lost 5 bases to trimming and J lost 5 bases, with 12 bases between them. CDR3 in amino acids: CASSTGNRETQYF. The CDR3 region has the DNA TGTGCCAGCAGTACAGGGAATCGGGAGACCCAGTACTTC.

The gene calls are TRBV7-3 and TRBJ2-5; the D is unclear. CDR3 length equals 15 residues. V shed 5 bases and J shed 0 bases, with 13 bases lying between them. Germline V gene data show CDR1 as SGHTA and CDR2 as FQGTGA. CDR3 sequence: CASSVGPGHQETQYF. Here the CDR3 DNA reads TGTGCCAGCAGCGTAGGTCCTGGGCACCAAGAGACCCAGTACTTC.

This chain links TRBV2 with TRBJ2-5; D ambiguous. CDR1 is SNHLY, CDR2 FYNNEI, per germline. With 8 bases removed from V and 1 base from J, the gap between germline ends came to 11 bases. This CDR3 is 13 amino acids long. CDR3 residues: CASRLDSQETQYF. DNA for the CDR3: TGTGCCAGCCGCTTAGACTCCCAAGAGACCCAGTACTTC.

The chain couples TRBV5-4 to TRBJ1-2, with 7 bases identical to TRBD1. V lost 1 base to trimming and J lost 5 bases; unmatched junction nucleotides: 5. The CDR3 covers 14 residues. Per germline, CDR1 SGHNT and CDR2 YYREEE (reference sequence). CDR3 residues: CASSLSQGQYGYTF. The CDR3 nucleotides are TGTGCCAGCAGCTTGTCTCAGGGACAGTATGGCTACACCTTC.

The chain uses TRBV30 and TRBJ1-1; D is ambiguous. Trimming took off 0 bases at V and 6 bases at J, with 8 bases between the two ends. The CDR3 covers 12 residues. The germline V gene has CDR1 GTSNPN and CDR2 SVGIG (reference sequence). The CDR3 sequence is CAWSVLGAEAFF. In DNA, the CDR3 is TGTGCCTGGAGTGTACTCGGGGCTGAAGCTTTCTTT.

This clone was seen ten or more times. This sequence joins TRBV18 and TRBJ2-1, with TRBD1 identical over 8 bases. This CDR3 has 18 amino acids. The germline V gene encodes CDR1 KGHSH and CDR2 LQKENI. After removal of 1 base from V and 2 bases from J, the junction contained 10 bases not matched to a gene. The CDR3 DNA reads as TGTGCCAGCTCACCACTAGACAGGGGAATTATGCCCTACAATGAGCAGTTCTTC. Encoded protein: CASSPLDRGIMPYNEQFF.

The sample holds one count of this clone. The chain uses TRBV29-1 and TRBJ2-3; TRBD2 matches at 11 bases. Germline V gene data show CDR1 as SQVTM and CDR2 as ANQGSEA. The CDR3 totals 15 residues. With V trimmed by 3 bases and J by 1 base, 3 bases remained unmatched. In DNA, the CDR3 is TGCAGCGTTGAGACTAGCGGGGCCGGCACAGATACGCAGTATTTT. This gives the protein CSVETSGAGTDTQYF.

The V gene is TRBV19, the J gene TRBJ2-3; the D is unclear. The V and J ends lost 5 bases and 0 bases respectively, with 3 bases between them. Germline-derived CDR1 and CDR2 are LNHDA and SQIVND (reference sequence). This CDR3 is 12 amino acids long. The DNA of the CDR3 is TGTGCCAGTAGTGGCAGCACAGATACGCAGTATTTT. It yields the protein CASSGSTDTQYF. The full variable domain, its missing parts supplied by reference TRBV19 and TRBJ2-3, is DGGITQSPKYLFRKEGQNVTLSCEQNLNHDAMYWYRQDPGQGLRLIYYSQIVNDFQKGDIAEGYSVSREKKESFPLTVTSAQKNPTAFYLCASSGSTDTQYFGPGTRLTVL.

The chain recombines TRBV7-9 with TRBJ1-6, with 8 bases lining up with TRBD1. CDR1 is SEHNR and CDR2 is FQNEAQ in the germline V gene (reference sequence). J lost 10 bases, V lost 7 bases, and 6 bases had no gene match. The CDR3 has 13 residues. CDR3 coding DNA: TGTGCCAGCAAGGAGACAGGGGTCTCACCCCTCCACTTT. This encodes CASKETGVSPLHF.

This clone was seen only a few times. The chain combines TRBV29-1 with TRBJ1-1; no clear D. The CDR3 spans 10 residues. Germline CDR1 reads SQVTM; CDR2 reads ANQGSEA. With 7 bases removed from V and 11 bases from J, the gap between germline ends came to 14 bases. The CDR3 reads CSGTAGQAFF. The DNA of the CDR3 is TGCAGCGGAACAGCAGGCCAGGCTTTCTTT.

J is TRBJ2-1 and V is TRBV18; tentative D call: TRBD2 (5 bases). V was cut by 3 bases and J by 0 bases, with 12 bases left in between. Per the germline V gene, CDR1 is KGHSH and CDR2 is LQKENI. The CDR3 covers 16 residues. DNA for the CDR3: TGTGCCAGCTCACCGGAAAGGACTGTCTCCTACAATGAGCAGTTCTTC. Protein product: CASSPERTVSYNEQFF.

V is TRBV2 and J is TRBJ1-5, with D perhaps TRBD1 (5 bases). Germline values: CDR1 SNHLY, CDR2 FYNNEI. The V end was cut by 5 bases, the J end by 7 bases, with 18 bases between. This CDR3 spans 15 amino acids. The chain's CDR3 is CASSPGLKPSQPQHF. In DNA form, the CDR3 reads TGTGCCAGCAGTCCAGGGCTCAAACCCTCCCAGCCCCAGCATTTT.

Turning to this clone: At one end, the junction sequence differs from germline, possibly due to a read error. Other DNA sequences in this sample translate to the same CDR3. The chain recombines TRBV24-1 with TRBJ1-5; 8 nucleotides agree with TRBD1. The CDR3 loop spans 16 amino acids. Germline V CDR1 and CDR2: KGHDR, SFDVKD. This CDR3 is CATSDSGQGGNQPQHF. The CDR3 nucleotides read TGTGCCACCAGCGATTCCGGACAGGGTGGCAATCAGCCCCAGCATTTT.

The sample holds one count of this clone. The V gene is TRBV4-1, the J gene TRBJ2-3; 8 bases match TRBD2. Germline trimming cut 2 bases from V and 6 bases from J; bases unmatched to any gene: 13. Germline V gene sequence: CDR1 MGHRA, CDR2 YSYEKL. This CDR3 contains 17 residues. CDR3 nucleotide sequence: TGCGCCAGCAGCCAACTGGTGGCGGGGGGCCCGGGGGATACGCAGTATTTT. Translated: CASSQLVAGGPGDTQYF.

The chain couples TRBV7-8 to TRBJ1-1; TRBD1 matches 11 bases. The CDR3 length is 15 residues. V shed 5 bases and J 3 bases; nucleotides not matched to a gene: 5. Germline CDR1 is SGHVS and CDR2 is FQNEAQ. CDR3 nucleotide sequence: TGTGCCAGCAGCCTCCCGGGACAGGGGGACACTGAAGCTTTCTTT. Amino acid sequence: CASSLPGQGDTEAFF.

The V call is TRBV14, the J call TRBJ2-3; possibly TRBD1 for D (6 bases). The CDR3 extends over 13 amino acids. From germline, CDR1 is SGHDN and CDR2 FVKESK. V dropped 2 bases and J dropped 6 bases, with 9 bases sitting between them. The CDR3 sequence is CASSQQGWDTQYF. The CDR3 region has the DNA TGTGCCAGCAGCCAACAGGGGTGGGATACGCAGTATTTT. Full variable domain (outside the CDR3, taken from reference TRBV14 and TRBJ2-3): EAGVTQFPSHSVIEKGQTVTLRCDPISGHDNLYWYRRVMGKEIKFLLHFVKESKQDESGMPNNRFLAERTGGTYSTLKVQPAELEDSGVYFCASSQQGWDTQYFGPGTRLTVL.

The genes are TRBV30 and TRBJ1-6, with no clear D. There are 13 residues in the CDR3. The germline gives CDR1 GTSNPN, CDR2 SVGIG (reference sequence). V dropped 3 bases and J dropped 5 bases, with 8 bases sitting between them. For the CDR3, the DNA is TGTGCCTGGAGGGGCGCGAATAATTCACCCCTCCACTTT. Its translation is CAWRGANNSPLHF.

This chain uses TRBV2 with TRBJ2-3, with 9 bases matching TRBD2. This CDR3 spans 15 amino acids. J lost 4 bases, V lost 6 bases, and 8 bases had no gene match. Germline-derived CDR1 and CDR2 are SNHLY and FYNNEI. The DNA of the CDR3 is TGTGCCAGCAGGGTCCAGGCGGGGGGGCCAGATACGCAGTATTTT. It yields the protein CASRVQAGGPDTQYF.

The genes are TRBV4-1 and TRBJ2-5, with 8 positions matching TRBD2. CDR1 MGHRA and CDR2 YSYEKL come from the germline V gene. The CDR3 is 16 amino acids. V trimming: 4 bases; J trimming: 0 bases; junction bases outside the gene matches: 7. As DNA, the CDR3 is TGCGCCAGCAGCCGGTCGTTAGCGGGGTACCAAGAGACCCAGTACTTC. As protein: CASSRSLAGYQETQYF.

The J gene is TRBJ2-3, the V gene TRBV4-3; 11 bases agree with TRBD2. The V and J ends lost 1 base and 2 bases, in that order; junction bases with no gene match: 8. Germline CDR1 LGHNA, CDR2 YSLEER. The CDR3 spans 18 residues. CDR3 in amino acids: CASSQGRILAGATDTQYF. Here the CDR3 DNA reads TGCGCCAGCAGCCAAGGGCGAATACTAGCGGGGGCCACAGATACGCAGTATTTT.